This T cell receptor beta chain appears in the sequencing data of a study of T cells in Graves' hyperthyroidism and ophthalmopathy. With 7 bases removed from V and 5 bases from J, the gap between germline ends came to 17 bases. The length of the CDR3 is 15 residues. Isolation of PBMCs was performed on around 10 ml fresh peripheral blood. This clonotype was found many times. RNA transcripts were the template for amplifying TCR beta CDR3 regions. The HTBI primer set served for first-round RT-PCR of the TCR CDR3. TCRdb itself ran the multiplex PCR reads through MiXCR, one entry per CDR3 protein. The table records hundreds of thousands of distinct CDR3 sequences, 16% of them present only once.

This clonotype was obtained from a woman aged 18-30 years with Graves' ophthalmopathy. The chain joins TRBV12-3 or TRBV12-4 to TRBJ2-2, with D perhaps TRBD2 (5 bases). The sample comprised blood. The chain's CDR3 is CASTSGLMGTGELFF. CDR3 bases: TGTGCCAGCACCTCAGGACTGATGGGAACCGGGGAGCTGTTTTTT.